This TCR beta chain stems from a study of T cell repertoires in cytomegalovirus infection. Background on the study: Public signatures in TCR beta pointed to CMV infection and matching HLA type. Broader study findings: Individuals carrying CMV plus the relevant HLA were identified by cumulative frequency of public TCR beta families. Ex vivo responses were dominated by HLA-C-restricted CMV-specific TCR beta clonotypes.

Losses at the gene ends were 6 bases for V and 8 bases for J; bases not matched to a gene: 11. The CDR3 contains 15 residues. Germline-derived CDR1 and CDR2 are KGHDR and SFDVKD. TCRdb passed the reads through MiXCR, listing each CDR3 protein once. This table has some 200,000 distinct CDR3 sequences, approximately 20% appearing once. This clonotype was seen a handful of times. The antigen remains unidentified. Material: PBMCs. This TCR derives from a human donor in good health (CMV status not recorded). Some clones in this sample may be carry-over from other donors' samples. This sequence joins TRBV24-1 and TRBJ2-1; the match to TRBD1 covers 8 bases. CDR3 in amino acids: CATSSRTGLSHEQFF. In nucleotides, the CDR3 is TGTGCCACCAGTAGCCGGACAGGGCTGAGCCATGAGCAGTTCTTC.